The 26 T cell receptor beta chains in this list originate from one sample, sequenced in a study of blood T cell repertoires in COVID-19 (dated by TCRdb to 2018 to 2021). To prepare the library, the immunoSEQ multiplex PCR assay was applied. TCRdb obtained this table from immuneACCESS and retained in-frame rearrangements with V and J assigned. These tables miss some clones; where compared with another copy, unresolved V genes account for less than half of the shortfall, and the remainder is unexplained. This sample gives 30,000 to 50,000 clones in total; approximately 79% of them show up just once. The ten largest clones add up to approximately 20% of the sample. Sequenced: peripheral blood. These receptors all stem from a man in his 70s with acute or convalescent COVID-19.

The chain joins TRBV9 to TRBJ2-6; 14 bases fit TRBD2. Trimming at V came to 2 bases and at J to 0 bases, leaving 7 bases not matched to a gene. The CDR3 has 20 amino acids. CDR1 and CDR2 (germline): SGDLS, YYNGEE. The CDR3: CASSVGLAGGHFSGANVLTF. DNA of the CDR3: TGTGCCAGCAGCGTCGGACTAGCGGGAGGTCATTTCTCTGGGGCCAACGTCCTGACTTTC.

The chain is built from TRBV24-1 and TRBJ2-3, with TRBD1 matching over 7 bases. The V gene end was trimmed by 0 bases and the J gene end by 4 bases; junction bases not matched to a gene: 3. This CDR3 is built from 15 residues. Per the germline V gene, CDR1 is KGHDR and CDR2 is SFDVKD. The CDR3 DNA follows: TGTGCCACCAGTGATTTGGGGACAGTGGCAGATACGCAGTATTTT. Protein product: CATSDLGTVADTQYF.

The chain has TRBV27 and TRBJ1-5, with D tentatively TRBD1 (5 bases). The length of the CDR3 is 15 residues. Per germline, CDR1 MNHEY and CDR2 SMNVEV (reference sequence). Trimming shortened V by 2 bases and J by 0 bases, and 8 bases separated the two germline ends. CDR3 sequence reads: CASSLGAYSNQPQHF. CDR3 nucleotides: TGTGCCAGCAGTTTAGGGGCTTATAGCAATCAGCCCCAGCATTTT.

Here the CDR3 reads CASSLGQEVEQFF. The CDR3 region has the DNA TGTGCCAGCAGTTTAGGACAGGAGGTTGAGCAGTTCTTC. The chain is built from TRBV12-3 or TRBV12-4 and TRBJ2-1; possible D gene TRBD1, 6 bases. This CDR3 has 13 residues. Trimming pared 1 base from V and 9 bases from J, leaving 10 bases between.

The genes are TRBV6-2 or TRBV6-3 and TRBJ1-2; D is perhaps TRBD1 (6 bases). V dropped 4 bases and J dropped 8 bases, with 17 bases sitting between them. CDR1 is MNHEY, CDR2 SVGEGT, per germline. The CDR3 runs 14 residues. CDR3 amino acids: CASSFADSFRGYTF. CDR3 coding DNA: TGTGCCAGCAGTTTCGCGGACAGCTTCCGAGGCTACACCTTC.

The V gene is TRBV3-1 (or the pseudogene TRBV3-2), the J gene TRBJ2-7; 8 nucleotides line up with TRBD2. The CDR3 has 15 amino acids. Germline-derived CDR1 and CDR2 are LGHDT and YNNKEL (reference sequence). J lost 1 base, V lost 4 bases, and 6 bases had no gene match. The CDR3 spells CASSRAGVPSYEQYF. In DNA, the CDR3 is TGTGCCAGCAGCCGAGCGGGAGTCCCATCCTACGAGCAGTACTTC.

In nucleotides, the CDR3 is TGTGCCAGCAGTTTATGGACTAGCGGCAATGAGCAGTTCTTC. This translates into CASSLWTSGNEQFF. V gene TRBV27 combines with J gene TRBJ2-1; 10 bases agree with TRBD2. The V segment lost 1 base and the J segment 6 bases; nucleotides outside the gene matches: 0. From germline, CDR1 is MNHEY and CDR2 SMNVEV (reference sequence). The CDR3 consists of 14 residues.

This chain links TRBV4-1 with TRBJ2-1; TRBD1 might be the D (6 bases). This CDR3 region has 16 residues. Trimming removed 3 bases from V and 7 bases from J, with 19 bases in between. The germline V gene encodes CDR1 MGHRA and CDR2 YSYEKL. The CDR3 bases are TGCGCCAGCAGCCATCCAATGAAACAGGGTGGGAATGAGCAGTTCTTC. Translated: CASSHPMKQGGNEQFF.

The rearrangement uses TRBV19 and TRBJ1-5, with 8 bases lining up with TRBD1. The length of the CDR3 is 14 residues. The germline V gene has CDR1 LNHDA and CDR2 SQIVND (reference sequence). J gave up 4 bases and V 5 bases, and 4 bases lay outside the gene matches. The CDR3 here is CASSATGGNQPQHF. CDR3 sequence (DNA): TGTGCCAGTAGTGCAACAGGGGGGAATCAGCCCCAGCATTTT.

The chain is built from TRBV7-9 and TRBJ1-3, with 9 nucleotides matching TRBD1. The germline V gene encodes CDR1 SEHNR and CDR2 FQNEAQ (reference sequence). The trim removed 1 base at V and 0 bases at J, leaving 1 base unmatched. CDR3 size: 16 residues. This CDR3 reads CASSLEQGASGNTIYF. CDR3 in DNA: TGTGCCAGCAGCTTAGAACAGGGGGCCTCTGGAAACACCATATATTTT.

The table lists this clone with a count of one. The chain uses TRBV28 and TRBJ2-7, with D perhaps matching TRBD2 (5 bases). The V gene's germline CDR1 is MDHEN and CDR2 SYDVKM. CDR3 length: 14 amino acids. Trimming removed 5 bases at V and 2 bases at J, with 13 bases between. The DNA for the CDR3 is TGTGCCAGCAGTCTTAGCGTGCCCCCCTACGAGCAGTACTTC. Amino acid sequence: CASSLSVPPYEQYF.

The chain combines TRBV20-1 with TRBJ2-1; 7 bases match TRBD2. Germline CDR1 is DFQATT and CDR2 is SNEGSKA (reference sequence). V lost 6 bases to trimming and J lost 7 bases; unmatched junction nucleotides: 0. This CDR3 spans 10 amino acids. The CDR3 DNA follows: TGCAGTGCGGGAGGGAATGAGCAGTTCTTC. This sequence encodes CSAGGNEQFF.

This chain joins TRBV18 and TRBJ1-1; D is unclear. Germline V gene data show CDR1 as KGHSH and CDR2 as LQKENI. V was shortened by 0 bases and J by 1 base, with 6 bases between the two germline ends. There are 14 residues in the CDR3. CDR3 in amino acids: CASSPPTGNTEAFF. The CDR3 coding sequence is TGTGCCAGCTCACCACCGACGGGGAACACTGAAGCTTTCTTT.

The chain uses TRBV2 and TRBJ1-1; 8 bases agree with TRBD1. The CDR3 loop spans 15 amino acids. The germline V gene encodes CDR1 SNHLY and CDR2 FYNNEI. V gave up 1 base and J gave up 6 bases; unmatched junction bases: 7. DNA of the CDR3: TGTGCCAGCAGTGAAGGGACAGGGATAAGCTCTGAAGCTTTCTTT. Translating it yields CASSEGTGISSEAFF.

The genes are TRBV3-1 (or the pseudogene TRBV3-2) and TRBJ2-1; 8 nucleotides line up with TRBD2. Per the germline V gene, CDR1 is LGHDT and CDR2 is YNNKEL (reference sequence). This CDR3 comprises 14 residues. J was trimmed by 8 bases and V by 3 bases; bases with no gene match: 6. The CDR3 coding sequence is TGTGCCAGCAGCCAGTCGGGAGGGCCCCATGAGCAGTTCTTC. Translation gives CASSQSGGPHEQFF.

Remarks on this clone: This sample includes further DNA sequences coding for the same CDR3. CDR3 DNA sequence: TGTGCCAGCAGCTTACAGGCAAACACTGAAGCTTTCTTT. Its translation: CASSLQANTEAFF. J is TRBJ1-1 and V is TRBV7-3; D uncertain. The germline V gene has CDR1 SGHTA and CDR2 FQGTGA. This CDR3 spans 13 amino acids. V was clipped by 2 bases and J by 2 bases, with 6 bases between them.

V usage is TRBV2 and J usage is TRBJ1-1, with D tentatively TRBD1 (5 bases). V lost 6 bases to trimming and J lost 7 bases, with 12 bases between them. Germline assignment: CDR1 SNHLY and CDR2 FYNNEI. This CDR3 has 12 residues. In DNA, the CDR3 is TGTGCCAGCAGGGGGGGAAGTTTTGAAGCTTTCTTT. Its protein product is CASRGGSFEAFF.

CDR3 nucleotides: TGTGCCAGCAGCCAAGGGGGAGTCCGAGGTGAGACCCAGTACTTC. Translation gives CASSQGGVRGETQYF. The chain employs TRBV4-2 and TRBJ2-5, with D perhaps TRBD2 (5 bases). CDR1 and CDR2 (germline): LGHNA, YNFKEQ. The V end lost 1 base, the J end lost 5 bases, and 14 bases lay between the germline ends. This CDR3 has 15 amino acids.

In regard to this clone: At one end, the junction sequence differs from germline, possibly due to a read error. Other nucleotide sequences in the sample specify the same CDR3. The rearrangement links TRBV24-1 to TRBJ2-1, with 11 bases identical to TRBD2. Germline V gene data show CDR1 as KGHDR and CDR2 as SFDVKD. The CDR3 covers 16 residues. CDR3 in amino acids: CATSVAPTSGTNEQFF. In DNA, the CDR3 is TGTGCTACCAGTGTCGCGCCGACTAGCGGGACGAATGAGCAGTTCTTC.

The gene calls are TRBV18 and TRBJ2-5; 8 nucleotides align to TRBD1. The CDR3 totals 12 residues. V gave up 3 bases and J gave up 9 bases; unmatched junction bases: 3. CDR1 is KGHSH and CDR2 is LQKENI in the germline V gene. This CDR3 reads CASSPGQEAQYF. As DNA, the CDR3 is TGTGCCAGCTCACCGGGACAGGAGGCCCAGTACTTC.

The chain links TRBV7-9 to TRBJ2-7; 8 bases align to TRBD1. This CDR3 has 16 amino acids. CDR1 and CDR2 (germline): SEHNR, FQNEAQ (reference sequence). Germline trimming cut 1 base from V and 0 bases from J; bases unmatched to any gene: 5. The CDR3: CASSLGRTGFSYEQYF. CDR3 sequence (DNA): TGTGCCAGCAGCTTAGGGCGGACAGGGTTCTCCTACGAGCAGTACTTC.

This chain joins TRBV11-1 and TRBJ2-3, with 7 positions matching TRBD1. Germline lookup yields CDR1 SGHAT and CDR2 FQDESV (reference sequence). This CDR3 contains 15 residues. V trimming: 1 base; J trimming: 2 bases; junction bases outside the gene matches: 3. The CDR3 DNA follows: TGTGCCAGCAGCTTAGGGACAGGAAACACAGATACGCAGTATTTT. Its translation is CASSLGTGNTDTQYF. The variable domain in full, completed from reference TRBV11-1 and TRBJ2-3, reads EAEVAQSPRYKITEKSQAVAFWCDPISGHATLYWYRQILGQGPELLVQFQDESVVDDSQLPKDRFSAERLKGVDSTLKIQPAELGDSAMYLCASSLGTGNTDTQYFGPGTRLTVL.

The V and J genes are TRBV2 and TRBJ1-2; 8 nucleotides align to TRBD1. Germline V lookup: CDR1 SNHLY, CDR2 FYNNEI. V gave up 7 bases and J gave up 14 bases; unmatched junction bases: 3. The CDR3 runs 9 residues. The CDR3 region is CASTGQETF. The CDR3 region has the DNA TGTGCCAGCACGGGACAGGAGACCTTC.

V usage is TRBV7-9 and J usage is TRBJ1-1, with 7 nucleotides matching TRBD1. V shed 2 bases, J shed 1 base, and the junction held 4 bases outside the gene matches. Germline-derived CDR1 and CDR2 are SEHNR and FQNEAQ (reference sequence). This CDR3 spans 15 amino acids. The CDR3 DNA reads as TGTGCCAGCAGCTTAAGAGGACAGGCGAACACTGAAGCTTTCTTT. The encoded protein is CASSLRGQANTEAFF.

The V and J genes are TRBV27 and TRBJ2-7, with no clear D. Germline CDR1 and CDR2: MNHEY and SMNVEV (reference sequence). This CDR3 is built from 11 residues. V shed 6 bases and J shed 2 bases, with 5 bases lying between them. The CDR3 DNA reads as TGTGCCAGCAGCTCCCCCTACGAGCAGTACTTC. It translates to CASSSPYEQYF.

In nucleotides, the CDR3 is TGTGCCAGCAGCCAACTTCGGGGGGGAAGCGGCGAAAAACTGTTTTTT. Translated: CASSQLRGGSGEKLFF. The rearrangement links TRBV14 to TRBJ1-4; D may be TRBD1 (5 bases). CDR3 length: 16 residues. Germline values: CDR1 SGHDN, CDR2 FVKESK. Trimming stripped 2 bases from V and 8 bases from J, with 18 bases between.